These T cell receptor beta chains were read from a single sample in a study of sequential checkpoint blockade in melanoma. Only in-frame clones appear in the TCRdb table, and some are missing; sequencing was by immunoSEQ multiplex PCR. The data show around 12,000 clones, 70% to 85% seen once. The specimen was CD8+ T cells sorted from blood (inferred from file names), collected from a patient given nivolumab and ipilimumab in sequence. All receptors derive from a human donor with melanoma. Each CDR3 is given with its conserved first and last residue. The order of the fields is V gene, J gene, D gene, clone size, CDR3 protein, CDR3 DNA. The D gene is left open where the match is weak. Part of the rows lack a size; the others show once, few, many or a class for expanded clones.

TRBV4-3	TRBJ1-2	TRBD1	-	CASSPWDRGGDFNVYGYTF	TGCGCCAGCAGCCCGTGGGACAGGGGGGGAGATTTTAATGTGTATGGCTACACCTTC
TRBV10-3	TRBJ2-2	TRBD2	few	CAISEGLAGPTGELFF	TGTGCCATCAGCGAGGGACTAGCGGGACCTACCGGGGAGCTGTTTTTT
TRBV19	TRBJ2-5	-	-	CASSIWGLQETQYF	TGTGCCAGTAGTATCTGGGGACTTCAAGAGACCCAGTACTTC
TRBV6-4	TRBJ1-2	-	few	CASSADIYGTPNERGYTF	TGTGCCAGCAGTGCGGATATCTACGGGACTCCCAACGAACGAGGCTACACCTTC
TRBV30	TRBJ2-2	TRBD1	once	CAWREDRARELFF	TGTGCCTGGAGAGAAGACAGGGCGAGGGAGCTGTTTTTT
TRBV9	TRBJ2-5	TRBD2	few	CASSVGTRNGETQYF	TGTGCCAGCAGCGTGGGGACTAGAAACGGGGAGACCCAGTACTTC
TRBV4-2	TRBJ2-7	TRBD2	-	CASSWTRSPEQYF	TGTGCCAGCAGCTGGACTAGATCTCCCGAGCAGTACTTC
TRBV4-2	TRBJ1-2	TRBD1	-	CASSLASTGDYTF	TGTGCCAGCAGCCTCGCATCAACAGGGGACTACACCTTC
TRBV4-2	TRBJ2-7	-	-	CASSQESWGVSYEQYF	TGTGCCAGCAGCCAAGAAAGCTGGGGGGTTTCCTACGAGCAGTACTTC
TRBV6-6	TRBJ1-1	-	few	CASSYDSGTEAFF	TGTGCCAGCAGTTACGACAGTGGTACTGAAGCTTTCTTT
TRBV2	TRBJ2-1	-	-	CASSEAGGVPSSYNEQFF	TGTGCCAGCAGTGAAGCCGGGGGAGTCCCCTCCTCCTACAATGAGCAGTTCTTC
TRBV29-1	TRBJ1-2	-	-	CSVGFGRGNGYTF	TGCAGCGTTGGATTCGGCAGGGGCAATGGCTACACCTTC
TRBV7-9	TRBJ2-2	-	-	CASSLPSNTGELFF	TGTGCCAGCAGCTTACCCTCGAACACCGGGGAGCTGTTTTTT
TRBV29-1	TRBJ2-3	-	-	CSVLSRVGTDTQYF	TGCAGCGTCCTCTCGAGGGTAGGCACAGATACGCAGTATTTT
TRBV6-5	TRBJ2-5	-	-	CASSYSRLKETQYF	TGTGCCAGCAGTTACTCGCGACTGAAGGAGACCCAGTACTTC
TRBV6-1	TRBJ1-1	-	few	CASSQGAHTEAFF	TGTGCCAGCAGTCAAGGGGCGCACACTGAAGCTTTCTTT
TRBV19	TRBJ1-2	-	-	CASSPAGYGYGYTF	TGTGCCAGTAGTCCGGCAGGGTACGGGTATGGCTACACCTTC
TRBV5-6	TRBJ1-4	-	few	CASSLVGNEKLFF	TGTGCCAGCAGCTTGGTCGGGAATGAAAAACTGTTTTTT